The 17 T cell receptor beta chains given below trace back to one sample, sequenced in a study of regulatory T cells (dated by TCRdb to the late 2010s). No antigen has been assigned to these receptors. The research as a whole found: Hydrophobic residues at CDR3 positions 6 and 7 were enriched in conventional CD4+ T cells from CD3G-deficient patients, suggesting more self-reactive specificities.

Library prep was done by the immunoSEQ multiplex PCR assay. For the multiplex PCR, 52 forward TRBV primers and 13 reverse TRBJ primers were used, and amplification bias was corrected with both assay-based and computational methods. TCRdb stores this immuneACCESS table with in-frame sequences only. Part of the clones is absent; in the studies checked, under half of the shortfall reflects unresolved V genes, and no reason is known for the rest. Here the sample has around 29,000 clones; over 85% occur a single time. The top ten clones comprise 0.75% to 1% of the sample. Input material: conventional CD4+ T cells sorted from blood. These receptors were taken from a child between 2 and 9 years old with CD3G deficiency.

The rearrangement joins TRBV28 to TRBJ2-1, with TRBD1 matching over 10 bases. This CDR3 has 15 residues. The ends lost 6 bases at V and 6 bases at J; junction bases unmatched: 8. Germline V gene data show CDR1 as MDHEN and CDR2 as SYDVKM. The CDR3 is CASSKVRTGGNEQFF. As DNA, the CDR3 is TGTGCCAGCAGCAAAGTCCGGACAGGGGGCAATGAGCAGTTCTTC.

The chain uses TRBV5-1 and TRBJ2-7, with 7 bases matching TRBD1. Germline CDR1 is SGHRS and CDR2 is YFSETQ. V dropped 7 bases and J dropped 4; count of bases not matched to a gene: 11. The CDR3 runs 14 residues. CDR3 region: CASGLRGLQYEQYF. DNA for the CDR3: TGCGCCAGCGGTCTGAGGGGGCTTCAGTACGAGCAGTACTTC.

The chain has TRBV28 and TRBJ2-2; D is perhaps TRBD2 (6 bases). This CDR3 region has 16 residues. Germline V CDR1 and CDR2: MDHEN, SYDVKM. The V end was cut by 6 bases, the J end by 6 bases, with 20 bases between. This CDR3 is CASSTRGDGSSGELFF. CDR3 bases: TGTGCCAGCAGCACCCGGGGCGACGGGAGCTCCGGGGAGCTGTTTTTT.

The rearrangement joins TRBV28 to TRBJ2-5; 9 positions agree with TRBD2. V was clipped by 2 bases and J by 6 bases; unmatched bases: 16. The CDR3 sequence is 18 residues long. Per the germline V gene, CDR1 is MDHEN and CDR2 is SYDVKM. CDR3 loop: CASSLEGGGRASGKTQYF. In DNA form, the CDR3 reads TGTGCCAGCAGTTTAGAGGGGGGCGGGAGGGCCTCCGGAAAGACCCAGTACTTC.

The CDR3 DNA reads TGTGCCAGCAGTTTACAGGGAGGAGGGACTGAAGCTTTCTTT. Protein: CASSLQGGGTEAFF. The chain recombines TRBV28 with TRBJ1-1; D perhaps matches TRBD1 (5 bases). From germline, CDR1 is MDHEN and CDR2 SYDVKM. This CDR3 region has 14 residues. Trimming took off 2 bases at V and 5 bases at J, with 12 bases between the two ends.

The rearrangement joins TRBV6-1 to TRBJ2-7; the D gene is possibly TRBD2 (5 bases). Trimming removed 3 bases from V and 3 bases from J, with 18 bases in between. The CDR3 contains 16 residues. The germline V gene has CDR1 MNHNS and CDR2 SASEGT. The CDR3 is CASSDEGSLAFYEQYF. The CDR3 nucleotides read TGTGCCAGCAGTGACGAGGGCTCCTTGGCCTTCTACGAGCAGTACTTC.

The chain joins TRBV11-2 to TRBJ2-7; D uncertain. This CDR3 contains 14 residues. Germline assignment: CDR1 SGHAT and CDR2 FQNNGV. Trimming removed 1 base at V and 1 base at J, with 8 bases between. The CDR3: CASSLAARSYEQYF. CDR3 DNA: TGTGCCAGCAGCTTAGCGGCTAGATCCTACGAGCAGTACTTC.

A single count supports this clone. V usage is TRBV19 and J usage is TRBJ2-1, with 7 positions matching TRBD1. Per germline, CDR1 LNHDA and CDR2 SQIVND (reference sequence). The CDR3 is 13 residues long. J lost 5 bases, V lost 2 bases, and 0 bases had no gene match. CDR3: CASSIRGHNEQFF. CDR3 sequence (DNA): TGTGCCAGTAGTATAAGGGGGCACAATGAGCAGTTCTTC.

The chain links TRBV5-1 to TRBJ2-1; TRBD2 matches at 10 bases. Germline V CDR1 and CDR2: SGHRS, YFSETQ. CDR3 size: 15 residues. V dropped 1 base and J dropped 6; count of bases not matched to a gene: 4. The CDR3 region is CASSLTSGTVNEQFF. The CDR3 DNA is TGCGCCAGCAGCTTGACTAGCGGGACGGTCAATGAGCAGTTCTTC. Full variable domain (rest looked up from reference TRBV5-1 and TRBJ2-1): KAGVTQTPRYLIKTRGQQVTLSCSPISGHRSVSWYQQTPGQGLQFLFEYFSETQRNKGNFPGRFSGRQFSNSRSEMNVSTLELGDSALYLCASSLTSGTVNEQFFGPGTRLTVL.

The chain recombines TRBV11-2 with TRBJ2-2; D unclear. V was pared by 1 base and J by 1 base, with 4 bases between. The CDR3 totals 14 residues. Germline CDR1 SGHAT, CDR2 FQNNGV. The CDR3 nucleotides read TGTGCCAGCAGCTTAGCCGGGAACACCGGGGAGCTGTTTTTT. Protein: CASSLAGNTGELFF.

This chain joins TRBV5-1 and TRBJ2-3; a weak D match, TRBD1 (5 bases). V was cut by 5 bases and J by 5 bases, with 15 bases left in between. The CDR3 is 14 residues long. Germline loops: CDR1 SGHRS, CDR2 YFSETQ. The CDR3 DNA follows: TGCGCCAGCAGGGGCAGGGTGACCGAAGATACGCAGTATTTT. As protein: CASRGRVTEDTQYF.

This sequence joins TRBV30 and TRBJ2-7; D not certain. CDR1 is GTSNPN and CDR2 is SVGIG in the germline V gene (reference sequence). The CDR3 length is 13 residues. V was pared by 0 bases and J by 5 bases, with 11 bases between. The CDR3 is CAWSVRVGNEQYF. In nucleotides, the CDR3 is TGTGCCTGGAGTGTACGGGTGGGAAACGAGCAGTACTTC.

The V call is TRBV28, the J call TRBJ2-5; 8 positions match TRBD2. The ends lost 6 bases at V and 8 bases at J; junction bases unmatched: 8. Per germline, CDR1 MDHEN and CDR2 SYDVKM. This CDR3 contains 13 residues. In DNA, the CDR3 is TGTGCCAGCAGCCCCACTAGCGGTCTAACCCAGTACTTC. Translation gives CASSPTSGLTQYF.

The V call is TRBV28, the J call TRBJ2-1, with 7 bases lining up with TRBD2. Germline-derived CDR1 and CDR2 are MDHEN and SYDVKM. The junction had 15 bases not matched to a gene; V was cut back by 10 bases and J by 6 bases. The CDR3 spans 15 residues. The CDR3 DNA is TGTGCCACCTCTCGGGGGGAGCAGTGGCTCAATGAGCAGTTCTTC. It encodes CATSRGEQWLNEQFF.

This rearrangement joins TRBV21-1 to TRBJ2-6; the table calls TRBD1, which could not be checked here. TRBV21-1 has pseudogene status. The CDR3 contains 16 residues. The DNA for the CDR3 is TGTGCCAAGTCCGTGACAGGAGAGAGCGGGGCCAACGTCCTGACTTTC. This encodes CAKSVTGESGANVLTF.

The chain employs TRBV28 and TRBJ2-7; 7 positions match TRBD1. The CDR3 consists of 14 residues. V was pared by 4 bases and J by 2 bases, with 5 bases of the junction left unmatched. Germline lookup yields CDR1 MDHEN and CDR2 SYDVKM. CDR3 sequence (DNA): TGTGCCAGCAGTTCCGGGACAGTGGCCTACGAGCAGTACTTC. Its translation is CASSSGTVAYEQYF.

This sequence joins TRBV28 and TRBJ2-3, with TRBD2 as a possible D gene (5 bases). CDR1 is MDHEN and CDR2 is SYDVKM in the germline V gene. V dropped 5 bases and J dropped 0 bases, with 9 bases sitting between them. The CDR3 has 14 residues. This CDR3 is CASSILGSTDTQYF. The CDR3 bases are TGTGCCAGCAGTATACTAGGGAGCACAGATACGCAGTATTTT.